The subject of this entry is one TCR beta chain. What it binds is unknown. This sample was taken from a study of T cell responses to AZD1222 COVID-19 vaccine. TCRdb's table, derived via immunoSEQ multiplex PCR, lists solely in-frame clones and lacks some. The data hold tens of thousands of clones, with 92% observed a single time. Study findings and constraints: Researchers took repertoire samples only after the peak T cell response had come.

This TCR was recovered from an adult who received the AZD1222 COVID-19 vaccine. The source material was peripheral blood, sampled 28 days after the second AZD1222 dose.

The CDR3 DNA is TGTGCCATCAGTGAGTCCGGGTCCGAGAATCAGCCCCAGCATTTT. Residues: CAISESGSENQPQHF. The gene calls are TRBV10-3 and TRBJ1-5; D not certain. Per the germline V gene, CDR1 is ENHRY and CDR2 is SYGVKD. The CDR3 contains 15 residues. V was trimmed by 0 bases and J by 4 bases, leaving 10 bases between them.